These 13 T cell receptor beta chains originate from one sample sequenced in a study of blood T cell repertoires in COVID-19. TCRdb keeps only in-frame clones here, not all; method: immunoSEQ multiplex PCR. The data show 150,000 to 200,000 clones, around three quarters seen once. Sequencing input: peripheral blood. These receptors all come from a man aged 60-69 years with acute or convalescent COVID-19.

In this sample, this clone turned up a few times. The J gene is TRBJ1-1, the V gene TRBV2; TRBD1 aligns across 9 bases. V shed 1 base and J 8 bases; nucleotides not matched to a gene: 8. Looked up from germline, CDR1 is SNHLY and CDR2 is FYNNEI. CDR3 size: 15 residues. CDR3 loop: CASSEDRTGAVEAFF. CDR3 bases: TGTGCCAGCAGTGAAGACAGGACAGGGGCAGTGGAAGCTTTCTTT.

The V gene is TRBV6-5, the J gene TRBJ1-6, with a tentative D call TRBD1 (5 bases). Germline loops: CDR1 MNHEY, CDR2 SVGAGI. V lost 0 bases and J 8 bases, leaving 11 bases between the germline ends. This CDR3 spans 15 amino acids. CDR3 DNA sequence: TGTGCCAGCAGTTACTCGGAGGGGTACGATTCACCCCTCCACTTT. This translates into CASSYSEGYDSPLHF.

The V gene is TRBV5-6, the J gene TRBJ2-1; 9 bases agree with TRBD2. Trimming took 1 base from V and 2 from J; bases not matched to a gene: 10. There are 18 residues in the CDR3. Germline lookup yields CDR1 SGHDT and CDR2 YYEEEE. This chain's CDR3 is CASSLRTSALGTYNEQFF. The CDR3 DNA is TGTGCCAGCAGCTTGAGGACTAGCGCCCTGGGCACCTACAATGAGCAGTTCTTC.

J is TRBJ2-3 and V is TRBV12-5, with D maybe TRBD1 (5 bases). Per germline, CDR1 LGHNT and CDR2 FRNRAP. V was shortened by 0 bases and J by 5 bases, with 18 bases between the two germline ends. The CDR3 has 17 amino acids. The CDR3 reads CASGLVLVGRVGDTQYF. The CDR3 DNA follows: TGTGCTAGTGGTTTGGTCCTAGTAGGCAGGGTGGGAGATACGCAGTATTTT.

Only one count was recorded for this clone. The chain uses TRBV18 and TRBJ1-1, with D maybe TRBD1 (5 bases). Between the trimmed V and J ends, which lost 5 bases and 9 bases, there was a span of 13 bases. The CDR3 covers 12 residues. Per the germline V gene, CDR1 is KGHSH and CDR2 is LQKENI. The CDR3 loop reads CASSIRQYQAFF. The CDR3, as DNA: TGTGCCAGCTCAATACGACAGTACCAAGCTTTCTTT. Together with reference TRBV18 and TRBJ1-1, the CDR3 gives the full variable domain: NAGVMQNPRHLVRRRGQEARLRCSPMKGHSHVYWYRQLPEEGLKFMVYLQKENIIDESGMPKERFSAEFPKEGPSILRIQQVVRGDSAAYFCASSIRQYQAFFGQGTRLTVV.

This clone was recorded a few times. V and J are TRBV9 and TRBJ2-2; TRBD2 is a possible D gene (5 bases). Per the germline V gene, CDR1 is SGDLS and CDR2 is YYNGEE. Trimming removed 0 bases from V and 0 bases from J, with 12 bases in between. The CDR3 extends over 17 amino acids. This CDR3 is CASSVGWLAANTGELFF. The DNA of the CDR3 is TGTGCCAGCAGCGTAGGCTGGCTAGCCGCGAACACCGGGGAGCTGTTTTTT.

This clone was seen a few times. This chain links TRBV5-5 with TRBJ1-2; 8 bases agree with TRBD1. V shed 3 bases and J 4 bases; nucleotides not matched to a gene: 5. Germline loops: CDR1 SGHKS, CDR2 YYEKEE (reference sequence). CDR3 length: 14 residues. The CDR3 spells CASSSPDRGYGYTF. The CDR3 coding sequence is TGTGCCAGCAGCTCCCCCGACAGGGGCTATGGCTACACCTTC.

This clone was detected a few times. The rearrangement links TRBV5-1 to TRBJ2-7; D might be TRBD1 (5 bases). Trimming pared 3 bases from V and 3 bases from J, leaving 16 bases between. Germline V lookup: CDR1 SGHRS, CDR2 YFSETQ. The CDR3 consists of 15 residues. The CDR3 bases are TGCGCCAGCAGCTGGGGTGACAGCCTATACTACGAGCAGTACTTC. Protein product: CASSWGDSLYYEQYF.

The chain couples TRBV28 to TRBJ1-3; TRBD1 matches 8 bases. Germline CDR1 is MDHEN and CDR2 is SYDVKM. The CDR3 covers 16 residues. The J segment lost 3 bases and the V segment lost 1 base, leaving 5 bases of the junction unmatched. CDR3 amino acids: CASSLFAGGFGNTIYF. The CDR3 region has the DNA TGTGCCAGCAGTTTATTCGCAGGGGGCTTTGGAAACACCATATATTTT.

The V gene is TRBV4-1, the J gene TRBJ2-5; 9 bases match TRBD2. V trimming: 0 bases; J trimming: 4 bases; junction bases outside the gene matches: 9. This CDR3 comprises 17 residues. Germline CDR1 reads MGHRA; CDR2 reads YSYEKL. The CDR3 reads CASSQEGGLAIGETQYF. In nucleotides, the CDR3 is TGCGCCAGCAGCCAAGAAGGCGGACTAGCGATAGGAGAGACCCAGTACTTC.

V usage is TRBV4-3 and J usage is TRBJ1-4; D remains unclear. The V end was cut by 0 bases, the J end by 6 bases, with 11 bases between. The CDR3 consists of 15 residues. Germline-derived CDR1 and CDR2 are LGHNA and YSLEER. In DNA, the CDR3 is TGCGCCAGCAGCCAAGATACCAGGAGGGATGAAAAACTGTTTTTT. Its protein product is CASSQDTRRDEKLFF.

This clone was observed a few times. The V call is TRBV7-2, the J call TRBJ1-2; 7 positions agree with TRBD1. Germline loops: CDR1 SGHTA, CDR2 FQGNSA. The CDR3 consists of 13 residues. Unmatched junction bases numbered 7, after V lost 4 bases and J lost 8 bases. The CDR3 reads CASSSDREDGYTF. Here the CDR3 DNA reads TGTGCCAGCAGCTCTGACAGGGAAGACGGCTACACCTTC.

This sequence joins TRBV7-9 and TRBJ2-1, with D perhaps TRBD2 (6 bases). CDR3 size: 15 residues. V lost 5 bases and J 2 bases, leaving 13 bases between the germline ends. CDR1 and CDR2 (germline): SEHNR, FQNEAQ (reference sequence). For the CDR3, the DNA is TGTGCCAGCAGCGTCGGGACTTCCACCTACAATGAGCAGTTCTTC. Protein product: CASSVGTSTYNEQFF.